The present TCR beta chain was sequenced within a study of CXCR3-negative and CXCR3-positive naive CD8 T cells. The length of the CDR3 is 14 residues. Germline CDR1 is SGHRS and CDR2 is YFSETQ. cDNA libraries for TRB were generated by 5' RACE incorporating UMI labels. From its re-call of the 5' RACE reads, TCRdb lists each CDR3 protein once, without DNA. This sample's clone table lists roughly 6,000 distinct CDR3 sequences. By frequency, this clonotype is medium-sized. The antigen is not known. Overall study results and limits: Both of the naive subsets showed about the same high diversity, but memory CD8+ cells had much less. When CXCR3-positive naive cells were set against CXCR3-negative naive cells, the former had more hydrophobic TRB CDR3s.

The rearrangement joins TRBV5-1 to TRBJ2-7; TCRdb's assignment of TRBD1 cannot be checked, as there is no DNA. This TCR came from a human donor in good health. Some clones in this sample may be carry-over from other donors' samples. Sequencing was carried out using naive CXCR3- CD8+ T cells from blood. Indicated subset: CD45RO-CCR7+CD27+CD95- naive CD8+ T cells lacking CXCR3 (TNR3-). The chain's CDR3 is CASSLGTGPYEQYF.